Listed below are T cell receptor beta chains from one sample, sequenced in a study of OX40 agonist ivuxolimab in advanced cancers. TCRdb keeps only in-frame clones here, not all; method: immunoSEQ multiplex PCR. This table has around 62,000 clones, 84% appearing once. The input for sequencing was CD4+ or CD8+ T cells sorted from blood, taken in a trial of the OX40 agonist ivuxolimab. The receptors here all came from an adult with an advanced solid tumor such as melanoma, head and neck, liver or kidney cancer. CDR3s include the opening cysteine and the closing phenylalanine or tryptophan. The order of the fields is J gene, clone size, V gene, D gene, CDR3 DNA, CDR3 protein. D genes are given only for firm matches. Some rows have no size entry. The others give once, few or many, or a class for an expanded clone.

>TRBJ1-3|NA|TRBV9|NA
TGTGCCAGCAGCGGACAGGCAAACTCTGGAAACACCATATATTTT
CASSGQANSGNTIYF
>TRBJ1-3|NA|TRBV6-1|NA
TGTGCCAGCAGGCTAGACAGGACCTCTGGAAACACCATATATTTT
CASRLDRTSGNTIYF
>TRBJ2-3|NA|TRBV2|NA
TGTGCCAGCAGTCTCGGCTATACGCAGTATTTT
CASSLGYTQYF
>TRBJ1-1|NA|TRBV19|NA
TGTGCCAGTAGGTTCTGGGGTGAAGCTTTCTTT
CASRFWGEAFF
>TRBJ1-2|NA|TRBV18|NA
TGTGCCAGCCAACGTTCGGACTCGGCAAGTGGCTACACCTTC
CASQRSDSASGYTF
>TRBJ2-5|NA|TRBV5-1|NA
TGCGCCAGCAGCTTGGCGCTTCGGCAAGAGACCCAGTACTTC
CASSLALRQETQYF
>TRBJ1-6|few|TRBV18|NA
TGTGCCAGCTCTCTAGGTCAGGGGCGAAATTCACCCCTCCACTTT
CASSLGQGRNSPLHF
>TRBJ1-5|NA|TRBV28|NA
TGTGCCAGCAGCCCCGTGCGCTTAATTAGCAATCAGCCCCAGCATTTT
CASSPVRLISNQPQHF
>TRBJ2-4|NA|TRBV18|NA
TGTGCCAGCTCACGAGGGGATCCCAAAAACATTCAGTACTTC
CASSRGDPKNIQYF
>TRBJ1-1|few|TRBV5-5|TRBD1
TGTGCCAGCAGCTTGGAACAGGGGGGCACTGAAGCTTTCTTT
CASSLEQGGTEAFF
>TRBJ2-7|NA|TRBV5-1|TRBD1
TGCGCCAGCAGCCCCATGGACAGGGATTACGAGCAGTACTTC
CASSPMDRDYEQYF
>TRBJ1-1|NA|TRBV5-6|NA
TGTGCCACGGGCAGCAGGGTGGCCGCTTTCTTT
CATGSRVAAFF
>TRBJ2-3|NA|TRBV6-5|TRBD2
TGTGCCAGCAGTTACTCCGTGGGGGGGGTATCAGATACGCAGTATTTT
CASSYSVGGVSDTQYF
>TRBJ2-3|NA|TRBV9|NA
TGTGCCAGCAGCCCCGTCGCGGGGGCCACAACAGATACGCAGTATTTT
CASSPVAGATTDTQYF
>TRBJ2-1|NA|TRBV11-2|NA
TGTGCCAGCAGCTTAGAGGGGTTAGGGTTAAGTTTGATTAGGTACAATGAGCAGTTCTTC
CASSLEGLGLSLIRYNEQFF
>TRBJ1-4|NA|TRBV7-2|NA
TGTGCCAGCAGCTTACCGGGCAGGGGAAACGAAAAACTGTTTTTT
CASSLPGRGNEKLFF
>TRBJ1-2|NA|TRBV7-9|TRBD1
TGTGCCAGCAGCTTGGGACAGGGCTATGGCTACACCTTC
CASSLGQGYGYTF
>TRBJ2-3|NA|TRBV29-1|NA
TGCAGCATCCCAAGACAGGCCGCAGATACGCAGTATTTT
CSIPRQAADTQYF
>TRBJ2-5|NA|TRBV7-6|TRBD1
TGTGCCAGCAGCTTTAGACAGGGTAGAGGAGAGACCCAGTACTTC
CASSFRQGRGETQYF
>TRBJ1-1|NA|TRBV19|NA
TGTGCCACCCGGCGACAGACTAAAGCTGAAGCTTTCTTT
CATRRQTKAEAFF
>TRBJ2-5|NA|TRBV5-1|NA
TGCGCCAGCAGCTACGGGACTGGTTCCCAAGAGACCCAGTACTTC
CASSYGTGSQETQYF
>TRBJ2-2|NA|TRBV28|NA
TGTGCCAGCAGGGGGAACACCGGGGAGCTGTTTTTT
CASRGNTGELFF
>TRBJ2-1|NA|TRBV9|TRBD2
TGTGCCAGCAGCGTAGCGACTAGCGGAATCTACAATGAGCAGTTCTTC
CASSVATSGIYNEQFF
>TRBJ1-1|NA|TRBV9|TRBD1
TGTGCCAGCAGCGCACGGGTAGGGGGCTGGAACACTGAAGCTTTCTTT
CASSARVGGWNTEAFF
>TRBJ2-7|few|TRBV28|NA
TGTGCCAGCAGTAATATTCGTGGGACTGTGCTCTACGAGCAGTACTTC
CASSNIRGTVLYEQYF